Following are 20 T cell receptor beta chains from one sample sequenced in a study of cytomegalovirus exposure and HLA in healthy donors. TCRdb keeps only in-frame clones here, not all; method: immunoSEQ multiplex PCR. The table records roughly 130,000 clones, roughly 90% of them present only once. The specimen sequenced was PBMCs. The receptors originated from a man in his thirties or forties in good health and CMV-seronegative.

The chain employs TRBV5-1 and TRBJ1-1; D is ambiguous. Germline CDR1 SGHRS, CDR2 YFSETQ. There are 15 residues in the CDR3. Between the trimmed V and J ends, which lost 5 bases and 0 bases, there was a span of 14 bases. The CDR3 region has the DNA TGCGCCAGCAGGGAGGCCCTACCGATGAACACTGAAGCTTTCTTT. Translation gives CASREALPMNTEAFF. The full variable domain, with the rest looked up from reference TRBV5-1 and TRBJ1-1, is KAGVTQTPRYLIKTRGQQVTLSCSPISGHRSVSWYQQTPGQGLQFLFEYFSETQRNKGNFPGRFSGRQFSNSRSEMNVSTLELGDSALYLCASREALPMNTEAFFGQGTRLTVV.

This clone has only a few counts. The gene calls are TRBV7-2 and TRBJ2-3, with D maybe TRBD2 (6 bases). This CDR3 is 13 amino acids long. Germline V CDR1 and CDR2: SGHTA, FQGNSA. V was clipped by 4 bases and J by 11 bases, with 16 bases between them. The CDR3: CASSSIAGGGQYF. The CDR3 DNA follows: TGTGCCAGCAGCTCCATAGCTGGGGGAGGGCAGTATTTT.

V gene TRBV5-4 combines with J gene TRBJ2-2; D might be TRBD1 (6 bases). Germline CDR1 reads SGHNT; CDR2 reads YYREEE (reference sequence). This CDR3 has 14 residues. The ends were cut back, 5 bases at V and 7 bases at J, with 15 bases in the middle. CDR3 sequence: CASRPQGTVGELFF. The CDR3 bases are TGTGCCAGCAGACCACAGGGCACAGTCGGGGAGCTGTTTTTT.

The chain couples TRBV6-1 to TRBJ2-6, with D tentatively TRBD1 (5 bases). Germline CDR1 reads MNHNS; CDR2 reads SASEGT. The CDR3 spans 15 residues. The V gene lost 3 bases and the J gene lost 0 bases, with 6 bases spanning the gap. The CDR3 DNA is TGTGCCAGCAGTGATGGGGCCTCTGGGGCCAACGTCCTGACTTTC. Its protein is CASSDGASGANVLTF.

V and J are TRBV29-1 and TRBJ1-1; weak D call: TRBD1 (5 bases). Trimming removed 7 bases from V and 6 bases from J, with 15 bases in between. Germline CDR1 and CDR2: SQVTM and ANQGSEA. CDR3 length equals 12 residues. CDR3 sequence: CSGTPGGAEAFF. Here the CDR3 DNA reads TGCAGCGGGACTCCCGGAGGGGCTGAAGCTTTCTTT.

The J gene is TRBJ2-2, the V gene TRBV9; possible D gene TRBD2, 6 bases. V lost 0 bases and J lost 7, with 25 bases in between. Germline V gene lookup returns CDR1 SGDLS and CDR2 YYNGEE. The CDR3 extends over 19 amino acids. The DNA for the CDR3 is TGTGCCAGCAGCGTAGCGGGGGAGAGTCATTTATTTGTGCGCGGGGAGCTGTTTTTT. Translating gives CASSVAGESHLFVRGELFF.

The V and J genes are TRBV25-1 and TRBJ2-6, with D perhaps matching TRBD1 (6 bases). The CDR3 extends over 15 amino acids. V gave up 11 bases and J gave up 0 bases, with 14 bases separating them. Germline CDR1 MGHDK, CDR2 SYGVNS. The CDR3 sequence is CASAEGGSGANVLTF. DNA of the CDR3: TGTGCCTCCGCCGAAGGGGGCTCTGGGGCCAACGTCCTGACTTTC.

This CDR3 reads CASSDARSQFHEQYF. The CDR3, as DNA: TGTGCCAGCAGCGACGCGAGGAGTCAGTTCCACGAGCAGTACTTC. The V gene is TRBV11-2, the J gene TRBJ2-7; D remains ambiguous. Germline CDR1 reads SGHAT; CDR2 reads FQNNGV. V lost 5 bases and J 5 bases, leaving 19 bases between the germline ends. The length of the CDR3 is 15 residues.

The chain is built from TRBV27 and TRBJ2-1; 7 nucleotides align to TRBD1. The CDR3 is made up of 19 amino acids. Germline V gene lookup returns CDR1 MNHEY and CDR2 SMNVEV (reference sequence). V was pared by 0 bases and J by 0 bases, with 11 bases of the junction left unmatched. CDR3 sequence: CASSLSSPMTGSSYNEQFF. CDR3 coding DNA: TGTGCCAGCAGTTTATCTTCACCCATGACAGGGAGCTCCTACAATGAGCAGTTCTTC.

This clone was seen more than once but under ten times. This chain joins TRBV10-1 and TRBJ2-7; no firm D call. Germline CDR1 is WNHNN and CDR2 is SYGVQD (reference sequence). The germline V and J ends were trimmed by 2 bases and 3 bases, with 8 bases remaining between them. This CDR3 contains 13 residues. Here the CDR3 reads CASSEKPYYEQYF. CDR3 sequence (DNA): TGCGCCAGCAGTGAGAAGCCCTACTACGAGCAGTACTTC.

The chain combines TRBV5-4 with TRBJ2-1; 8 bases are shared with TRBD2. Germline CDR1 and CDR2: SGHNT and YYREEE (reference sequence). The CDR3 has 15 residues. J lost 6 bases, V lost 0 bases, and 5 bases had no gene match. The CDR3 coding sequence is TGTGCCAGCAGCTTGGTGGGACTAGAGGGCAATGAGCAGTTCTTC. Protein: CASSLVGLEGNEQFF.

The rearrangement uses TRBV11-3 and TRBJ2-3; 15 bases match TRBD2. With 5 bases clipped from V and 3 bases from J, the junction kept 3 bases outside the gene matches. The CDR3 length is 16 residues. From germline, CDR1 is SGHNT and CDR2 YENEEA. In DNA form, the CDR3 reads TGTGCCAGCAGCCCGGGACTAGCGGGAGGAACAGATACGCAGTATTTT. Its translation is CASSPGLAGGTDTQYF. Drawing the rest from reference TRBV11-3 and TRBJ2-3, the complete variable domain is EAGVVQSPRYKIIEKKQPVAFWCNPISGHNTLYWYLQNLGQGPELLIRYENEEAVDDSQLPKDRFSAERLKGVDSTLKIQPAELGDSAVYLCASSPGLAGGTDTQYFGPGTRLTVL.

J is TRBJ2-1 and V is TRBV9; D unresolved. Germline assignment: CDR1 SGDLS and CDR2 YYNGEE. The CDR3 totals 14 residues. V lost 3 bases and J lost 3, with 10 bases in between. CDR3 DNA: TGTGCCAGCAGCGCACACACGGGCTACAATGAGCAGTTCTTC. Translation gives CASSAHTGYNEQFF.

This clone is a singleton in its sample. The genes are TRBV6-1 and TRBJ2-5; TRBD2 aligns across 11 bases. Germline CDR1 is MNHNS and CDR2 is SASEGT. Trimming removed 4 bases from V and 7 bases from J; junction bases left unmatched: 11. The CDR3 runs to 16 residues. In DNA, the CDR3 is TGTGCCAGCAGTGCCTTTACTAGCGGGAGCGTTGGGACCCAGTACTTC. As protein: CASSAFTSGSVGTQYF.

V and J are TRBV27 and TRBJ2-2; 14 nucleotides line up with TRBD2. V gave up 3 bases and J gave up 5 bases; unmatched junction bases: 8. Germline values: CDR1 MNHEY, CDR2 SMNVEV (reference sequence). The CDR3 contains 18 residues. The CDR3 region is CASSLGTSGRKITGELFF. The CDR3 DNA is TGTGCCAGCAGTTTGGGGACTAGCGGGAGAAAAATAACCGGGGAGCTGTTTTTT.

The chain carries TRBV30 and TRBJ1-2, with 7 bases lining up with TRBD1. Trimming at V came to 0 bases and at J to 4 bases, leaving 8 bases not matched to a gene. The CDR3 runs to 15 residues. CDR1 and CDR2 from the germline V gene are GTSNPN and SVGIG (reference sequence). This CDR3 reads CAWSVWTGSRYGYTF. CDR3 coding DNA: TGTGCCTGGAGTGTGTGGACAGGTTCTCGCTATGGCTACACCTTC. The full variable domain, its missing parts supplied by reference TRBV30 and TRBJ1-2, is SQTIHQWPATLVQPVGSPLSLECTVEGTSNPNLYWYRQAAGRGLQLLFYSVGIGQISSEVPQNLSASRPQDRQFILSSKKLLLSDSGFYLCAWSVWTGSRYGYTFGSGTRLTVV.

The chain combines TRBV10-1 with TRBJ2-3; tentative D call: TRBD2 (6 bases). Germline CDR1 is WNHNN and CDR2 is SYGVQD (reference sequence). The length of the CDR3 is 14 residues. V was trimmed by 0 bases and J by 6 bases, leaving 10 bases between them. The CDR3 coding sequence is TGCGCCAGCAGTGAGTCGACGGGAGCTGATACGCAGTATTTT. Translation: CASSESTGADTQYF.

The chain joins TRBV4-2 to TRBJ2-7; the D is unclear. Germline lookup yields CDR1 LGHNA and CDR2 YNFKEQ. The CDR3 is made up of 15 amino acids. The V and J ends lost 5 bases and 0 bases respectively, with 14 bases between them. This CDR3 reads CASSATYSASYEQYF. CDR3 coding DNA: TGTGCCAGCAGCGCGACATATTCTGCCTCCTACGAGCAGTACTTC.

The genes are TRBV7-3 and TRBJ1-1; possibly TRBD1 for D (5 bases). Germline loops: CDR1 SGHTA, CDR2 FQGTGA. The V gene lost 2 bases and the J gene lost 1 base, with 8 bases spanning the gap. The length of the CDR3 is 14 residues. This chain's CDR3 is CASSLLGGNTEAFF. CDR3 coding DNA: TGTGCCAGCAGCTTACTGGGGGGGAACACTGAAGCTTTCTTT. The full variable domain, completed using reference TRBV7-3 and TRBJ1-1, is GAGVSQTPSNKVTEKGKYVELRCDPISGHTALYWYRQSLGQGPEFLIYFQGTGAADDSGLPNDRFFAVRPEGSVSTLKIQRTERGDSAVYLCASSLLGGNTEAFFGQGTRLTVV.

The V and J genes are TRBV5-1 and TRBJ2-1; a weak D match, TRBD2 (5 bases). This CDR3 is built from 13 residues. Germline V gene lookup returns CDR1 SGHRS and CDR2 YFSETQ. Trimming took off 4 bases at V and 8 bases at J, with 13 bases between the two ends. The CDR3, as DNA: TGCGCCAGCAGCCCCGGTACGGGGTATGAGCAGTTCTTC. This sequence encodes CASSPGTGYEQFF.